This TCR beta chain was recorded in a study of cytotoxic CD8 clonotypes in ibrutinib-treated CLL. Overall study: It was after a median about twelve months of treatment, range 6 to 36, that response samples were taken.

Regarding this clone: Its antigen remains unidentified.

With 6 bases clipped from V and 7 bases from J, the junction kept 13 bases outside the gene matches. Germline V CDR1 and CDR2: MDHEN, SYDVKM. The CDR3 loop spans 16 amino acids. Study results and caveats: Before falling back toward baseline at progression, clonality had risen at the time of ibrutinib response. There were differences in sampling times between sustained-remission and progressing patients. Public clonotypes, found uncommonly, either contracted or stayed stable on treatment.

Measured with immunoSEQ multiplex PCR; TCRdb has only the in-frame clones, and not every one. The table lists 160,000 or so clones, more than 70% of them singletons. The TCR originated in a human donor with chronic lymphocytic leukemia. Source: PBMCs, taken at disease progression, from a patient treated with ibrutinib. The rearrangement joins TRBV28 to TRBJ2-7; 12 nucleotides agree with TRBD1. The CDR3 DNA is TGTGCCAGCAGCCGAGATTGGGACAGGGGGCGGAGGGAGCAGTACTTC. It is translated as CASSRDWDRGRREQYF.